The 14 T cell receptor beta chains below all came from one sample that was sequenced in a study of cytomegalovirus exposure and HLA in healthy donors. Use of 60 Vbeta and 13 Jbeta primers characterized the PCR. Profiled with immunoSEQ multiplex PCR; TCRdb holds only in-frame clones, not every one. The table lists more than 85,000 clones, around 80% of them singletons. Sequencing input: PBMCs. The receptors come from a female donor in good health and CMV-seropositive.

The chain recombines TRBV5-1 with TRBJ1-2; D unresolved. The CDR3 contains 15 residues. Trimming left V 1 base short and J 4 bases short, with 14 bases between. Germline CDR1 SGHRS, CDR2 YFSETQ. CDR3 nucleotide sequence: TGCGCCAGCAGCTTGACGGCAGGAGGCGGCTATGGCTACACCTTC. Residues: CASSLTAGGGYGYTF.

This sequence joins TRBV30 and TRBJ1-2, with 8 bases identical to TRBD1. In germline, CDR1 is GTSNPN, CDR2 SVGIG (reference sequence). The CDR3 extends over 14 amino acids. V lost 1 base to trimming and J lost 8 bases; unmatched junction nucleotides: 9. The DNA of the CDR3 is TGTGCCTGGAGTGGAGGGCAGGGGGCGAGAGGCTACACCTTC. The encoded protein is CAWSGGQGARGYTF.

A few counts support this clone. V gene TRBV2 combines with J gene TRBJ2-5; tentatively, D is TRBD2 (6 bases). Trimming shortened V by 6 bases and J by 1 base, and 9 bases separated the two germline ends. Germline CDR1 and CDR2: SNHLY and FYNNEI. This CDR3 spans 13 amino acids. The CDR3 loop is CASRDYFQETQYF. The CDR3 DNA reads TGTGCCAGCAGGGACTACTTCCAAGAGACCCAGTACTTC.

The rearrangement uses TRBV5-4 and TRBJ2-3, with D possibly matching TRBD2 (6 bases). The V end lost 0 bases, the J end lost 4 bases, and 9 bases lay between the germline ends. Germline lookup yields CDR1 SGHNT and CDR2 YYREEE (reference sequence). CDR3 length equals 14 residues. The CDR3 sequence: CASSLAGGADTQYF. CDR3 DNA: TGTGCCAGCAGCTTGGCCGGCGGGGCAGATACGCAGTATTTT.

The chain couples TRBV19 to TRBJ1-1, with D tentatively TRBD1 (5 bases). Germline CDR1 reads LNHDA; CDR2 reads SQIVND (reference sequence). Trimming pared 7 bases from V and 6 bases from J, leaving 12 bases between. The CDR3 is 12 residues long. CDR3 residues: CASMPKGAEAFF. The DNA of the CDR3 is TGTGCCAGTATGCCTAAAGGGGCTGAAGCTTTCTTT.

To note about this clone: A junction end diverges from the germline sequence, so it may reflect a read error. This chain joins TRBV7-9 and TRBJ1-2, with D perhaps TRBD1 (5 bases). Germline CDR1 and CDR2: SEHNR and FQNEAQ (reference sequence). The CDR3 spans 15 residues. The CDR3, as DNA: TGTTCCAGCAGTACTTCTTCGGACACCCTCGGGGGCTACACCTTC. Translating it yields CSSSTSSDTLGGYTF.

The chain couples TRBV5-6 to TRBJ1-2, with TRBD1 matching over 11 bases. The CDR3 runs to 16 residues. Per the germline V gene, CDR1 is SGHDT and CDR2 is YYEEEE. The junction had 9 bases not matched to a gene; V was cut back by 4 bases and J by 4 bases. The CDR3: CASSPTGTGGVYGYTF. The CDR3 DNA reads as TGTGCCAGCAGCCCCACCGGGACAGGGGGTGTCTATGGCTACACCTTC.

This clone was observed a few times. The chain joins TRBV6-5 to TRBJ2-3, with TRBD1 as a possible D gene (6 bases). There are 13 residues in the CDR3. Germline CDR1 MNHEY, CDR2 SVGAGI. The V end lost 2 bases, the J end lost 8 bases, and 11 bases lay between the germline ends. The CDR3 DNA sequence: TGTGCCAGCAGTTACGGGACATTGGGTACGCAGTATTTT. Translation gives CASSYGTLGTQYF.

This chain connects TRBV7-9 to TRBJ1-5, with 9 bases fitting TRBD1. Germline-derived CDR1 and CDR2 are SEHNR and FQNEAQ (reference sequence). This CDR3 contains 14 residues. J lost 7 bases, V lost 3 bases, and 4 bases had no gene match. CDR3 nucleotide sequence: TGTGCCAGCAGCTTTGGGACAGGGAACCAGCCCCAGCATTTT. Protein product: CASSFGTGNQPQHF.

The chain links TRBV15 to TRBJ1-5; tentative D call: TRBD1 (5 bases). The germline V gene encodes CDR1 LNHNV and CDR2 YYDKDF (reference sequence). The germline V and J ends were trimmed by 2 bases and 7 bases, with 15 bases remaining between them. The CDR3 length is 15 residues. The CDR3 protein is CATSRSGGAQQPQHF. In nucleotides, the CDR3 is TGTGCCACCAGCAGATCCGGTGGGGCGCAACAGCCCCAGCATTTT.

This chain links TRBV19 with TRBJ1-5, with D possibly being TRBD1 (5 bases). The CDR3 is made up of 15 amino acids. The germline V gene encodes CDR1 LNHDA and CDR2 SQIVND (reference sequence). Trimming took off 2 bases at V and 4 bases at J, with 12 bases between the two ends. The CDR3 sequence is CASSITGRANQPQHF. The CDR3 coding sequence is TGTGCCAGTAGTATAACAGGCCGAGCAAATCAGCCCCAGCATTTT.

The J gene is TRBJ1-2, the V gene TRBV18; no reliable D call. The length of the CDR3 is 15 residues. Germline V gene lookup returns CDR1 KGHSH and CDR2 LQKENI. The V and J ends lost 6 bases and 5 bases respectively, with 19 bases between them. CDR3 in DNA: TGTGCCAGCTCGTCACTCGCGGCAGATTTATATGGCTACACCTTC. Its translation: CASSSLAADLYGYTF.

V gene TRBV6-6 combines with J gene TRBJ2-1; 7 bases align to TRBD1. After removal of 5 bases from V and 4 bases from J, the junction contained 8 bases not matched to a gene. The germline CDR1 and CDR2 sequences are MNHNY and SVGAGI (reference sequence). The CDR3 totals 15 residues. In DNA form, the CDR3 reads TGTGCCAGCAGTGACCCCGGGACAGCTTACAATGAGCAGTTCTTC. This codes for CASSDPGTAYNEQFF.

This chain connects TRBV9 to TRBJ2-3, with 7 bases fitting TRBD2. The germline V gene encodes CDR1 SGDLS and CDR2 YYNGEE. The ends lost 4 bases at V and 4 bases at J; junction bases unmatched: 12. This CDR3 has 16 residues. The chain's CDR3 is CASSIPGRGDADTQYF. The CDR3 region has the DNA TGTGCCAGCAGCATTCCAGGGAGGGGAGACGCAGATACGCAGTATTTT.